One sample yielded the 20 T cell receptor beta chains listed below, sequenced in a study. Treg sorting used a CD4+CD25+CD127-/low gate. MiXCR was run by TCRdb on the 5' RACE reads, yielding one entry per CDR3 protein. This sample has approximately 40,000 distinct CDR3 sequences; about 20% occur once, and the top ten carry less than 5%. The sequenced sample was Tregs sorted from blood. All receptors derive from a female donor with breast cancer.

The table lists this clonotype with many counts. J is TRBJ2-1 and V is TRBV7-9; TRBD1 matches 8 bases. CDR1 is SEHNR and CDR2 is FQNEAQ in the germline V gene (reference sequence). Trimming cost V 4 bases and J 8 bases; bases outside gene matches: 7. The CDR3 totals 14 residues. This CDR3 reads CASSYPGQVDEQFF. CDR3 in DNA: TGTGCCAGCAGCTACCCGGGACAGGTGGATGAGCAGTTCTTC.

Notes on this clonotype: As the CDR3 is not closed by the conserved phenylalanine or tryptophan, this likely results from a read error. The rearrangement joins TRBV28 to TRBJ1-5; D ambiguous. The CDR3 has 13 amino acids. The ends were cut back, 2 bases at V and 7 bases at J, with 9 bases in the middle. The V gene's germline CDR1 is MDHEN and CDR2 SYDVKM. The CDR3 is CASSLAVGQPQHV. The CDR3 coding sequence is TGTGCCAGCAGTTTAGCTGTTGGCCAGCCCCAGCATGTT.

The chain has TRBV4-1 and TRBJ2-2; D perhaps matches TRBD2 (5 bases). The CDR3 is 18 residues long. Trimming stripped 0 bases from V and 3 bases from J, with 17 bases between. Germline CDR1 MGHRA, CDR2 YSYEKL. The DNA for the CDR3 is TGCGCCAGCAGCCAAGATCTTCCTCCCGGAGGATACACCGGGGAGCTGTTTTTT. Residues: CASSQDLPPGGYTGELFF.

This chain joins TRBV5-1 and TRBJ2-5; D unclear. Trimming stripped 3 bases from V and 2 bases from J, with 17 bases between. Germline V gene data show CDR1 as SGHRS and CDR2 as YFSETQ. The CDR3 is 16 residues long. CDR3 sequence (DNA): TGCGCCAGCAGCTCGGAAGTGAGACAACTACAAGAGACCCAGTACTTC. Translating it yields CASSSEVRQLQETQYF.

This clonotype has only a few counts. The chain couples TRBV20-1 to TRBJ1-1; D is perhaps TRBD1 (5 bases). The CDR3 contains 11 residues. CDR1 and CDR2 from the germline V gene are DFQATT and SNEGSKA (reference sequence). Here the CDR3 reads CRGVMNTEAFF. As DNA, the CDR3 is TGCAGGGGGGTTATGAACACTGAAGCTTTCTTT.

This clonotype was recorded once. A clone one base away is much larger, so this may be a read error. The V and J genes are TRBV4-1 and TRBJ1-6; D is unresolved. Germline V gene lookup returns CDR1 MGHRA and CDR2 YSYEKL. The CDR3 has 11 amino acids. CDR3 protein: CASGNNSSLHF. The CDR3 bases are TGCGCCAGCGGAAATAATTCATCCCTCCACTTT.

To note about this clonotype: Its ends do not fully match the called genes, so a read error is possible. The gene calls are TRBV5-1 and TRBJ2-5; 8 nucleotides align to TRBD2. CDR3 length: 15 residues. Germline V lookup: CDR1 SGHRS, CDR2 YFSETQ. This CDR3 is CAGSPTGGWQETQYF. The CDR3 nucleotides are TGCGCCGGCAGCCCCACGGGGGGGTGGCAAGAGACCCAGTACTTC.

This clonotype appeared many times. The chain links TRBV9 to TRBJ2-7; D remains ambiguous. Germline CDR1 is SGDLS and CDR2 is YYNGEE. V gave up 1 base and J gave up 5 bases, with 22 bases separating them. CDR3 length: 17 residues. The CDR3 loop is CASSVFSTATSNHEQYF. The CDR3 DNA follows: TGTGCCAGCAGCGTATTTAGTACGGCTACCTCTAACCACGAGCAGTACTTC.

This clonotype is judged medium-sized (0.01 to 0.1%). V gene TRBV20-1 combines with J gene TRBJ1-2; TRBD1 is a possible D gene (5 bases). CDR3 length: 13 amino acids. Germline CDR1 and CDR2: DFQATT and SNEGSKA (reference sequence). V lost 0 bases, J lost 4 bases, and 9 bases lay in between. The CDR3, as DNA: TGCAGTGCTAGAGAGGCAGGGCCCTATGGCTACACCTTC. It is translated as CSAREAGPYGYTF.

The chain employs TRBV12-3 or TRBV12-4 and TRBJ2-5, with D possibly being TRBD2 (5 bases). The V end lost 6 bases, the J end lost 5 bases, and 10 bases lay between the germline ends. The CDR3 covers 12 residues. CDR3 loop: CASRIATETQYF. The CDR3 nucleotides are TGTGCCAGCAGAATAGCGACGGAGACCCAGTACTTC.

This clonotype came up a few times. This rearrangement joins TRBV7-3 to TRBJ2-7; either TRBD1 or TRBD2 may fit D (5 bases each). There are 17 residues in the CDR3. With 1 base removed from V and 3 bases from J, the gap between germline ends came to 19 bases. Germline V gene data show CDR1 as SGHTA and CDR2 as FQGTGA. The CDR3 loop reads CASSLMTGQNTNYEQYF. The CDR3 DNA sequence: TGTGCCAGCAGCTTAATGACGGGGCAGAATACCAACTACGAGCAGTACTTC.

With respect to this clonotype: Possible read error: a much larger clone is one base away. This chain links TRBV7-6 with TRBJ2-1; D might be TRBD2 (6 bases). The germline V gene has CDR1 SGHVS and CDR2 FNYEAQ. The CDR3 totals 16 residues. The CDR3 sequence is CASSPGGLSSGNEQLF. CDR3 coding DNA: TGTGCCAGCAGCCCCGGGGGACTCTCTTCCGGGAATGAGCAGCTCTTC.

This clonotype was seen a handful of times. The rearrangement uses TRBV5-6 and TRBJ1-2, with 8 bases fitting TRBD1. This CDR3 comprises 14 residues. Germline trimming cut 4 bases from V and 8 bases from J; bases unmatched to any gene: 10. Germline V CDR1 and CDR2: SGHDT, YYEEEE. The CDR3 coding sequence is TGTGCCAGCAGCCAGCGGGACAGGCCTTGGGGCTACACCTTC. It encodes CASSQRDRPWGYTF.

There are many counts of this clonotype. The rearrangement uses TRBV5-1 and TRBJ2-7, with D perhaps matching TRBD1 (6 bases). Trimming took off 5 bases at V and 3 bases at J, with 12 bases between the two ends. Germline CDR1 and CDR2: SGHRS and YFSETQ. CDR3 length equals 13 residues. The CDR3 DNA reads as TGCGCCAGCAGGACACAGGGTCACTACGAGCAGTACTTC. Its protein product is CASRTQGHYEQYF.

This clonotype was counted only a few times. V and J are TRBV5-4 and TRBJ2-7, with D possibly TRBD2 on 5 matching bases. The V gene's germline CDR1 is SGHNT and CDR2 YYREEE (reference sequence). The CDR3 contains 15 residues. V lost 3 bases to trimming and J lost 0 bases, with 13 bases between them. CDR3 nucleotide sequence: TGTGCCAGCAGCTGGGGTTTGGGGAGCTCCTACGAGCAGTACTTC. Amino acid sequence: CASSWGLGSSYEQYF. Full variable domain (rest looked up from reference TRBV5-4 and TRBJ2-7): ETGVTQSPTHLIKTRGQQVTLRCSSQSGHNTVSWYQQALGQGPQFIFQYYREEENGRGNFPPRFSGLQFPNYSSELNVNALELDDSALYLCASSWGLGSSYEQYFGPGTRLTVT.

The chain carries TRBV29-1 and TRBJ2-1; 8 bases fit TRBD2. This CDR3 comprises 14 residues. The V segment lost 4 bases and the J segment 3 bases; nucleotides outside the gene matches: 5. Germline V CDR1 and CDR2: SQVTM, ANQGSEA. CDR3 loop: CSVGVAGLYNEQFF. The CDR3 DNA reads as TGCAGCGTTGGAGTAGCGGGGCTCTACAATGAGCAGTTCTTC.

This clonotype showed up just a few times. The chain links TRBV28 to TRBJ2-4; 7 bases match TRBD1. Per the germline V gene, CDR1 is MDHEN and CDR2 is SYDVKM. There are 16 residues in the CDR3. V lost 5 bases and J lost 1; bases outside the gene matches: 8. The CDR3 bases are TGTGCCAGCAGTCCACCGGGACAGTGGGCCAAAAACATTCAGTACTTC. It yields the protein CASSPPGQWAKNIQYF. Full variable domain (outside the CDR3, taken from reference TRBV28 and TRBJ2-4): DVKVTQSSRYLVKRTGEKVFLECVQDMDHENMFWYRQDPGLGLRLIYFSYDVKMKEKGDIPEGYSVSREKKERFSLILESASTNQTSMYLCASSPPGQWAKNIQYFGAGTRLSVL.

This clonotype came up many times. This chain uses TRBV20-1 with TRBJ1-1, with D unresolved. The germline V gene has CDR1 DFQATT and CDR2 SNEGSKA (reference sequence). The CDR3 contains 13 residues. In nucleotides, the CDR3 is TGCAGGGGGTGGACGGCAGCGAACACTGAAGCTTTCTTT. This codes for CRGWTAANTEAFF.

The rearrangement links TRBV5-1 to TRBJ1-1; no clear D gene. Germline V CDR1 and CDR2: SGHRS, YFSETQ. The CDR3 contains 15 residues. The germline V and J ends were trimmed by 1 base and 3 bases, with 13 bases remaining between them. The CDR3 is CASSLQAPRDTEAFF. The CDR3 nucleotides are TGCGCCAGCAGCTTGCAGGCCCCCCGGGACACTGAAGCTTTCTTT.

The V gene is TRBV12-3 or TRBV12-4, the J gene TRBJ1-4; D might be TRBD1 (5 bases). V lost 4 bases and J 3 bases, leaving 12 bases between the germline ends. This CDR3 is 15 amino acids long. DNA of the CDR3: TGTGCCAGCAGTTCCCCCGGGACTTCTAATGAAAAACTGTTTTTT. It translates to CASSSPGTSNEKLFF.